Sequencing of this TCR beta chain was carried out in a study of lymphopenia after photon versus proton radiotherapy. Study outcomes and limitations: Oligoclonal CD8+ Temra expansion after nadir drove photon patients' diversity drop. Survival link was tested only in deceased patients; proton benefit remains a possibility.

V lost 5 bases and J lost 3; bases outside the gene matches: 4. This CDR3 spans 14 amino acids. Looked up from germline, CDR1 is MNHEY and CDR2 is SVGAGI. This clone was found once. Its target is unknown. Clones were sequenced by immunoSEQ multiplex PCR, and TCRdb holds only the in-frame ones, with some missing. The sample includes about 68,000 clones, roughly 88% of them seen just once. The clonotype originates from a woman in her 70s with pancreatic cancer. V usage is TRBV6-5 and J usage is TRBJ2-7, with TRBD2 matching 10 bases. The material was peripheral blood, obtained from a patient treated with photon-based radiotherapy. CDR3 nucleotide sequence: TGTGCCAGCAGTACTAGCGGGACTCTCTACGAGCAGTACTTC. Protein product: CASSTSGTLYEQYF.